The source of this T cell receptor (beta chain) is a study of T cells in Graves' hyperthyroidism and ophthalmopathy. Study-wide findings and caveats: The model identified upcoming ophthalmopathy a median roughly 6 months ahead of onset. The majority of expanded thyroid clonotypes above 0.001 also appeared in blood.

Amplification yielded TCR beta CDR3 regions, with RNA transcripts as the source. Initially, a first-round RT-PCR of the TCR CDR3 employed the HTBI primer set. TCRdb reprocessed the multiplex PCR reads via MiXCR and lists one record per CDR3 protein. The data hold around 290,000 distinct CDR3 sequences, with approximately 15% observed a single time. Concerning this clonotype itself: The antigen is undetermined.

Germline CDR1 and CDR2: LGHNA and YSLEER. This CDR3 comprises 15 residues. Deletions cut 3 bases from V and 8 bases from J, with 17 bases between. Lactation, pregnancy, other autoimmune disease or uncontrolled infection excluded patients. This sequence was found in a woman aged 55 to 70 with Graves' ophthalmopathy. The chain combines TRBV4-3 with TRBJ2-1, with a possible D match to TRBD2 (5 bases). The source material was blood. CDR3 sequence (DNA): TGCGCCAGCAGCCAGACAACTGAGGGTCGGGATGAGCAGTTCTTC. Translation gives CASSQTTEGRDEQFF.